Below, 9 T cell receptor beta chains from the same sample are listed, as sequenced in a study of response to subunit inactivated influenza vaccine. TCRdb re-analysed the RT-PCR reads in MiXCR, keeping a single row per CDR3 protein. Of some 500,000 distinct CDR3 sequences listed, around 25% are singletons. This specimen consisted of CD4+ T cells sorted from PBMCs, obtained 5 days after vaccination. These receptors were taken from a man aged 45-60 years who received an inactivated influenza vaccine.

This rearrangement joins TRBV6-5 to TRBJ2-2; D not certain. This CDR3 spans 15 amino acids. V dropped 0 bases and J dropped 3 bases, with 8 bases sitting between them. The germline gives CDR1 MNHEY, CDR2 SVGAGI. CDR3 sequence reads: CASSYSISYTGELFF. The CDR3 region has the DNA TGTGCCAGCAGTTACTCGATTTCCTACACCGGGGAGCTGTTTTTT.

This clonotype appeared a few times. This rearrangement joins TRBV29-1 to TRBJ2-3, with a weak D call TRBD2 (5 bases). The CDR3 spans 13 residues. V lost 4 bases, J lost 2 bases, and 10 bases lay in between. Germline loops: CDR1 SQVTM, CDR2 ANQGSEA. The DNA for the CDR3 is TGCAGCGTTGTAGGGAGAAACACAGATACGCAGTATTTT. Translation: CSVVGRNTDTQYF.

This clonotype was observed a few times. This chain joins TRBV12-3 or TRBV12-4 and TRBJ2-1, with unresolved D. This CDR3 has 13 amino acids. V gave up 5 bases and J gave up 9 bases, with 14 bases separating them. This chain's CDR3 is CASSTVGKAEQFF. The CDR3 DNA reads as TGTGCCAGCAGTACTGTGGGAAAGGCTGAGCAGTTCTTC.

This sequence joins TRBV6-1 and TRBJ2-1; D assignment may be TRBD1 or TRBD2 (7 bases each). V lost 6 bases and J lost 2, with 17 bases in between. Germline loops: CDR1 MNHNS, CDR2 SASEGT. The CDR3 has 16 residues. As DNA, the CDR3 is TGTGCCAGCAGAACAGGGGAGGGTCTAACCTACAATGAGCAGTTCTTC. Translation gives CASRTGEGLTYNEQFF.

In the case of this clonotype: This may be a read error: a much more frequent sequence differs by one nucleotide. The chain recombines TRBV4-3 with TRBJ2-3; no reliable D call. The germline V gene has CDR1 LGHNA and CDR2 YSLEER. CDR3 length: 13 residues. The CDR3 loop is CASSPRETDAQYF. CDR3 nucleotides: TGCGCCAGCAGCCCTCGAGAAACAGATGCGCAGTATTTT.

The V and J genes are TRBV5-1 and TRBJ2-1; tentative D call: TRBD2 (6 bases). Per the germline V gene, CDR1 is SGHRS and CDR2 is YFSETQ. The CDR3 loop spans 16 amino acids. Trimming removed 6 bases from V and 0 bases from J, with 16 bases in between. CDR3 loop: CASTSGGGSSYNEQFF. The CDR3 nucleotides read TGCGCCAGCACCTCTGGCGGAGGGAGCTCCTACAATGAGCAGTTCTTC.

This clonotype was found a few times. The CDR3 loop is CASSAATGFGYTF. The CDR3 bases are TGTGCCAGCAGCGCAGCTACAGGGTTTGGCTACACCTTC. The chain combines TRBV9 with TRBJ1-2, with a possible D match to TRBD1 (6 bases). V dropped 3 bases and J dropped 7 bases, with 13 bases sitting between them. The CDR3 sequence is 13 residues long. Germline CDR1 and CDR2: SGDLS and YYNGEE.

The V and J genes are TRBV20-1 and TRBJ2-7; 10 bases line up with TRBD2. This CDR3 comprises 13 residues. Germline trimming cut 6 bases from V and 5 bases from J; bases unmatched to any gene: 7. The germline V gene encodes CDR1 DFQATT and CDR2 SNEGSKA (reference sequence). This CDR3 reads CSAPRSGRDEQYF. CDR3 nucleotide sequence: TGCAGTGCCCCCCGGAGCGGGAGGGACGAGCAGTACTTC.

This rearrangement joins TRBV4-3 to TRBJ2-2, with no clear D. V lost 0 bases to trimming and J lost 6 bases, with 5 bases between them. Germline lookup yields CDR1 LGHNA and CDR2 YSLEER. The length of the CDR3 is 13 residues. The CDR3 loop reads CASSQDVAGELFF. The CDR3 bases are TGCGCCAGCAGCCAAGATGTGGCCGGGGAGCTGTTTTTT.